The present entry profiles one T cell receptor beta chain with its context. As originally analysed: By means of reference gene primer amplification, nucleated cell counts were estimated. Only in-frame clones appear in the TCRdb table, and some are missing; sequencing was by immunoSEQ multiplex PCR. The DNA was the basis for D and trimming; V, J and clone size are from that table. Among tens of thousands of clones listed, more than 70% were seen once. Recruited during active infection, patients (from Seattle) were subsequently followed longitudinally. These data come from a study of blood T cell repertoires in COVID-19. At the level of the study: Donors in the United States, Italy and Spain gave samples during acute or convalescent COVID-19. PBMCs, B-cell-depleted T cells, or T cells provided the cDNA or gDNA that made up the material.

This CDR3 region has 13 residues. V lost 10 bases to trimming and J lost 5 bases; unmatched junction nucleotides: 5. The germline V gene encodes CDR1 ENHRY and CDR2 SYGVKD. Sequencing input: peripheral blood. The TCR was taken from a man aged 65-85 years with COVID-19, enrolled during active disease. V is TRBV10-3 and J is TRBJ1-6; 7 bases fit TRBD1. CDR3 residues: CATTGQNNSPLHF. The CDR3 DNA sequence: TGTGCCACGACGGGACAGAATAATTCACCCCTCCACTTT.